Described below is a single TCR beta chain sequence and its context. This record comes from a study of blood T cell repertoires in COVID-19. Background on the study: Some COVID-19 samples were acute and others convalescent; all came from the United States, Italy and Spain.

This table comes from immunoSEQ multiplex PCR, and its TCRdb copy is limited to in-frame clones, with some not included. The data contain 250,000 to 350,000 clones, approximately 84% of them singletons. The CDR3 contains 17 residues. In germline, CDR1 is SGHAT, CDR2 FQNNGV. V was pared by 2 bases and J by 2 bases, with 9 bases of the junction left unmatched. The chain uses TRBV11-2 and TRBJ2-1, with 7 bases lining up with TRBD2. Sample: peripheral blood. This clonotype was obtained from a human donor with COVID-19, enrolled during active disease. The donor label of this sample is uncertain. CDR3 loop: CASSLMGGTITYNEQFF. The CDR3 bases are TGTGCCAGCAGCTTAATGGGGGGGACTATAACCTACAATGAGCAGTTCTTC.